Listed here are 19 T cell receptor beta chains from one sample, sequenced in a study of OX40 agonist ivuxolimab in advanced cancers. Clones were sequenced by immunoSEQ multiplex PCR, and TCRdb holds only the in-frame ones, with some missing. This table holds approximately 50,000 clones, 84% found once. The material was CD4+ or CD8+ T cells sorted from blood, obtained in a trial of the OX40 agonist ivuxolimab. The source is an adult with an advanced solid tumor such as melanoma, head and neck, liver or kidney cancer.

This clone was seen a few times. The CDR3 nucleotides read TGCGCCAGCAGCTTGATACCCATGGACTCTGGGGCCAACGTCCTGACTTTC. Its translation: CASSLIPMDSGANVLTF. This rearrangement joins TRBV5-1 to TRBJ2-6; D gene unclear. This CDR3 comprises 17 residues. CDR1 is SGHRS, CDR2 YFSETQ, per germline. V gave up 1 base and J gave up 0 bases, with 11 bases separating them.

The genes are TRBV19 and TRBJ2-1, with 15 bases that match TRBD2. V shed 4 bases and J 8 bases; nucleotides not matched to a gene: 3. Per germline, CDR1 LNHDA and CDR2 SQIVND (reference sequence). There are 15 residues in the CDR3. In DNA, the CDR3 is TGTGCCAGTAGTACCGGACTAGCGGGAGGGGATGAGCAGTTCTTC. It translates to CASSTGLAGGDEQFF.

J is TRBJ2-7 and V is TRBV2; D gene ambiguous. CDR3 length equals 13 residues. CDR1 and CDR2 (germline): SNHLY, FYNNEI. V was shortened by 7 bases and J by 5 bases, with 15 bases between the two germline ends. CDR3 protein: CASTSVIGNEQYF. Here the CDR3 DNA reads TGTGCCAGCACCAGCGTGATAGGTAACGAGCAGTACTTC.

A single count supports this clone. This rearrangement joins TRBV5-4 to TRBJ2-7; TRBD2 matches at 10 bases. The CDR3 length is 15 residues. V shed 3 bases, J shed 1 base, and the junction held 4 bases outside the gene matches. Germline CDR1 is SGHNT and CDR2 is YYREEE (reference sequence). The CDR3 DNA is TGTGCCAGCAGCTGGAAAGCGGGAGGGTCCTACGAGCAGTACTTC. This sequence encodes CASSWKAGGSYEQYF.

The V call is TRBV5-4, the J call TRBJ2-2; D call uncertain. This CDR3 has 13 amino acids. The germline CDR1 and CDR2 sequences are SGHNT and YYREEE (reference sequence). V gave up 4 bases and J gave up 1 base, with 5 bases separating them. Written as DNA, the CDR3 is TGTGCCAGCAGCAGGGAGAACACCGGGGAGCTGTTTTTT. It yields the protein CASSRENTGELFF.

This clone was recorded only once. The chain recombines TRBV28 with TRBJ1-2; 7 positions match TRBD1. Germline CDR1 MDHEN, CDR2 SYDVKM. CDR3 length: 14 residues. V gave up 6 bases and J gave up 1 base; unmatched junction bases: 5. In DNA, the CDR3 is TGTGCCAGCAGGCCCCAGGGGGTTAACTATGGCTACACCTTC. This translates into CASRPQGVNYGYTF.

This clone came up once. V usage is TRBV9 and J usage is TRBJ2-3; tentative D call: TRBD2 (6 bases). CDR3 size: 18 residues. Per the germline V gene, CDR1 is SGDLS and CDR2 is YYNGEE. V lost 4 bases and J 0 bases, leaving 21 bases between the germline ends. CDR3 nucleotides: TGTGCCAGCAGCCCCCCGGAGGGAAGGGGCACTAGCACAGATACGCAGTATTTT. Translating gives CASSPPEGRGTSTDTQYF.

The chain is built from TRBV19 and TRBJ2-1; 7 bases are a match to TRBD2. The CDR3 length is 14 residues. Looked up from germline, CDR1 is LNHDA and CDR2 is SQIVND (reference sequence). With 8 bases clipped from V and 0 bases from J, the junction kept 4 bases outside the gene matches. CDR3 sequence: CASGGGFSYNEQFF. The CDR3 bases are TGTGCCAGTGGCGGGGGATTCTCCTACAATGAGCAGTTCTTC. Using reference TRBV19 and TRBJ2-1 for the parts outside the CDR3, the full variable domain is DGGITQSPKYLFRKEGQNVTLSCEQNLNHDAMYWYRQDPGQGLRLIYYSQIVNDFQKGDIAEGYSVSREKKESFPLTVTSAQKNPTAFYLCASGGGFSYNEQFFGPGTRLTVL.

The chain joins TRBV28 to TRBJ2-1; D is uncertain. Germline V gives CDR1 MDHEN, CDR2 SYDVKM. The CDR3 is made up of 11 amino acids. The V end was cut by 6 bases, the J end by 3 bases, with 3 bases between. The CDR3 protein is CASRDYNEQFF. In nucleotides, the CDR3 is TGTGCCAGCAGAGACTACAATGAGCAGTTCTTC.

Here the CDR3 DNA reads TGTGCCAGTAGTATTAGGCAGGGGGCGTCTGGCTACACCTTC. Amino acid sequence: CASSIRQGASGYTF. The chain carries TRBV19 and TRBJ1-2; TRBD1 aligns across 8 bases. This CDR3 is 14 amino acids long. V shed 3 bases and J 7 bases; nucleotides not matched to a gene: 7. Germline V gene sequence: CDR1 LNHDA, CDR2 SQIVND (reference sequence).

This clone turned up a few times. The rearrangement uses TRBV28 and TRBJ1-2, with D possibly matching TRBD1 (6 bases). Germline V CDR1 and CDR2: MDHEN, SYDVKM. Trimming took 6 bases from V and 5 from J, leaving 13 bases between them. The CDR3 spans 13 residues. CDR3 amino acids: CASSGGQGYGYTF. CDR3 sequence (DNA): TGTGCCAGCAGCGGGGGCCAGGGATATGGCTACACCTTC.

V is TRBV5-6 and J is TRBJ2-3; TRBD1 agrees at 7 bases. The V gene end was trimmed by 4 bases and the J gene end by 0 bases; junction bases not matched to a gene: 11. Germline V gene data show CDR1 as SGHDT and CDR2 as YYEEEE. The CDR3 spans 17 residues. CDR3 in amino acids: CASSVWDSTSSTDTQYF. In DNA form, the CDR3 reads TGTGCCAGCAGCGTTTGGGACAGCACCTCTAGCACAGATACGCAGTATTTT.

A single count supports this clone. The rearrangement uses TRBV29-1 and TRBJ2-3; either TRBD1 or TRBD2 may fit D (5 bases each). CDR1 is SQVTM and CDR2 is ANQGSEA in the germline V gene. The V gene lost 4 bases and the J gene lost 7 bases, with 18 bases spanning the gap. This CDR3 is 14 amino acids long. This CDR3 is CSVGRDPQGNTQYF. CDR3 in DNA: TGCAGCGTTGGAAGGGACCCCCAAGGAAATACGCAGTATTTT.

This chain joins TRBV15 and TRBJ1-2; unclear D gene. The germline gives CDR1 LNHNV, CDR2 YYDKDF (reference sequence). The CDR3 runs to 14 residues. V lost 0 bases, J lost 4 bases, and 9 bases lay in between. The CDR3 loop reads CATSRDSGTYGYTF. In DNA form, the CDR3 reads TGTGCCACCAGCAGAGACTCGGGCACCTATGGCTACACCTTC.

The chain links TRBV19 to TRBJ2-7; no clear D gene. CDR1 and CDR2 from the germline V gene are LNHDA and SQIVND (reference sequence). The CDR3 totals 15 residues. V was clipped by 3 bases and J by 0 bases, with 12 bases between them. The CDR3 DNA reads TGTGCCAGTAGTATGCGGACCGATTTCTCCTACGAGCAGTACTTC. The encoded protein is CASSMRTDFSYEQYF. Looking up the rest from reference TRBV19 and TRBJ2-7 gives the full variable domain: DGGITQSPKYLFRKEGQNVTLSCEQNLNHDAMYWYRQDPGQGLRLIYYSQIVNDFQKGDIAEGYSVSREKKESFPLTVTSAQKNPTAFYLCASSMRTDFSYEQYFGPGTRLTVT.

This chain uses TRBV6-4 with TRBJ2-7; 11 bases are shared with TRBD1. The CDR3 totals 16 residues. Germline V gene sequence: CDR1 MRHNA, CDR2 SNTAGT. J gave up 7 bases and V 9 bases, and 17 bases lay outside the gene matches. The CDR3 here is CASFPGTGGGVKEQYF. Written as DNA, the CDR3 is TGTGCCAGTTTCCCCGGGACAGGGGGGGGTGTGAAAGAGCAGTACTTC.

A few counts support this clone. This chain connects TRBV30 to TRBJ1-4; TRBD1 is a possible D gene (6 bases). V lost 2 bases and J 7 bases, leaving 14 bases between the germline ends. CDR3 size: 14 residues. Germline CDR1 is GTSNPN and CDR2 is SVGIG (reference sequence). The CDR3 DNA sequence: TGTGCCTGGAGTCTGGGGGCGTACGGTGAAAAACTGTTTTTT. Its protein product is CAWSLGAYGEKLFF.

This rearrangement joins TRBV28 to TRBJ2-3; the D is unclear. This CDR3 contains 15 residues. Deletions cut 7 bases from V and 0 bases from J, with 14 bases between. CDR1 and CDR2 from the germline V gene are MDHEN and SYDVKM. DNA of the CDR3: TGTGCCAGCACCCGCCGTGGACGGAGCACAGATACGCAGTATTTT. It translates to CASTRRGRSTDTQYF.

V and J are TRBV7-6 and TRBJ2-2; 14 nucleotides line up with TRBD2. CDR3 length equals 17 residues. Germline CDR1 is SGHVS and CDR2 is FNYEAQ. The junction had 10 bases not matched to a gene; V was cut back by 5 bases and J by 8 bases. The CDR3 reads CASSLEGTSGRDGELFF. CDR3 in DNA: TGTGCCAGCAGCCTAGAAGGGACTAGCGGGAGAGATGGGGAGCTGTTTTTT. The variable domain in full, completed from reference TRBV7-6 and TRBJ2-2, reads GAGVSQSPRYKVTKRGQDVALRCDPISGHVSLYWYRQALGQGPEFLTYFNYEAQQDKSGLPNDRFSAERPEGSISTLTIQRTEQRDSAMYRCASSLEGTSGRDGELFFGEGSRLTVL.